The 27 T cell receptor beta chains reported below all come from one sample, sequenced in a study of T-cell memory formation after mild COVID-19. TCRdb re-called the 5' RACE reads through MiXCR, storing one row per CDR3 protein. This table holds fewer than 450,000 distinct CDR3 sequences, 24% found once. The sequenced material came from PBMCs or a T cell subset sorted from them (not recorded which). The receptors here all came from an adult woman who had mild COVID-19 (a few samples of this study predate the infection). Cell type and time point are not known.

This clonotype was seen just once. The V call is TRBV12-3 or TRBV12-4, the J call TRBJ1-5; D gene unclear. The V end was cut by 3 bases, the J end by 8 bases, with 17 bases between. The CDR3 runs to 15 residues. As DNA, the CDR3 is TGTGCCAGCAGTTTTTTCGGGTCAGGCCAGGAGCCCCAGCATTTT. It encodes CASSFFGSGQEPQHF.

This clonotype was seen only a few times. The chain uses TRBV15 and TRBJ2-7; 9 positions agree with TRBD1. Germline V gene lookup returns CDR1 LNHNV and CDR2 YYDKDF (reference sequence). The CDR3 is 17 amino acids. The J segment lost 2 bases and the V segment lost 2 bases, leaving 10 bases of the junction unmatched. For the CDR3, the DNA is TGTGCCACCAGCAGACTTAACAGGGGGCTCGGAACCTACGAGCAGTACTTC. This encodes CATSRLNRGLGTYEQYF.

This clonotype came up a few times. This CDR3 reads CASSEGGAYTGELFF. The DNA of the CDR3 is TGCGCCAGCAGCGAAGGGGGGGCCTACACCGGGGAGCTGTTTTTT. This chain links TRBV5-1 with TRBJ2-2; D might be TRBD2 (7 bases). The CDR3 is 15 residues long. CDR1 is SGHRS and CDR2 is YFSETQ in the germline V gene. V gave up 4 bases and J gave up 3 bases, with 13 bases separating them. The full variable domain, in which reference TRBV5-1 and TRBJ2-2 provide the parts outside the CDR3, is KAGVTQTPRYLIKTRGQQVTLSCSPISGHRSVSWYQQTPGQGLQFLFEYFSETQRNKGNFPGRFSGRQFSNSRSEMNVSTLELGDSALYLCASSEGGAYTGELFFGEGSRLTVL.

This clonotype was seen many times. The V call is TRBV12-3 or TRBV12-4, the J call TRBJ1-3, with no clear D. Trimming cost V 2 bases and J 2 bases, with 1 base left between them. This CDR3 has 12 residues. DNA for the CDR3: TGTGCCAGCAGTTTAACTGGAAACACCATATATTTT. Translating it yields CASSLTGNTIYF.

This clonotype came up a few times. This chain connects TRBV5-5 to TRBJ2-5, with TRBD2 identical over 7 bases. After removal of 8 bases from V and 5 bases from J, the junction contained 12 bases not matched to a gene. The CDR3 extends over 14 amino acids. CDR1 and CDR2 (germline): SGHKS, YYEKEE (reference sequence). The chain's CDR3 is CASGFFAGEETQYF. CDR3 coding DNA: TGTGCCAGTGGCTTCTTCGCGGGGGAGGAGACCCAGTACTTC. Based on the CDR3 plus reference TRBV5-5 and TRBJ2-5, the full variable domain is DAGVTQSPTHLIKTRGQQVTLRCSPISGHKSVSWYQQVLGQGPQFIFQYYEKEERGRGNFPDRFSARQFPNYSSELNVNALLLGDSALYLCASGFFAGEETQYFGPGTRLLVL.

This chain links TRBV2 with TRBJ2-7; D is ambiguous. Trimming took 8 bases from V and 3 from J, leaving 14 bases between them. The CDR3 is 13 amino acids. The V gene's germline CDR1 is SNHLY and CDR2 FYNNEI. CDR3 sequence (DNA): TGTGCCAGCGAATTGAGACTCGGCTACGAGCAGTACTTC. This encodes CASELRLGYEQYF.

At least ten counts were recorded for this clonotype. The chain couples TRBV7-8 to TRBJ2-7; D gene ambiguous. Germline V gene data show CDR1 as SGHVS and CDR2 as FQNEAQ. This CDR3 comprises 12 residues. V was shortened by 3 bases and J by 5 bases, with 8 bases between the two germline ends. The CDR3 loop is CASSFSGNEQYF. Here the CDR3 DNA reads TGTGCCAGCAGCTTTTCGGGCAACGAGCAGTACTTC.

This clonotype was observed once. The chain employs TRBV5-1 and TRBJ2-1, with no clear D. Germline V lookup: CDR1 SGHRS, CDR2 YFSETQ. The V end lost 5 bases, the J end lost 4 bases, and 7 bases lay between the germline ends. The CDR3 runs 12 residues. The CDR3, as DNA: TGCGCCAGCAGGATTGCTTACAATGAGCAGTTCTTC. The encoded protein is CASRIAYNEQFF. Supplemented by reference TRBV5-1 and TRBJ2-1, the full variable domain reads KAGVTQTPRYLIKTRGQQVTLSCSPISGHRSVSWYQQTPGQGLQFLFEYFSETQRNKGNFPGRFSGRQFSNSRSEMNVSTLELGDSALYLCASRIAYNEQFFGPGTRLTVL.

The rearrangement links TRBV5-6 to TRBJ1-2; 7 bases fit TRBD1. Germline lookup yields CDR1 SGHDT and CDR2 YYEEEE. The CDR3 is made up of 16 amino acids. Trimming removed 3 bases from V and 4 bases from J; junction bases left unmatched: 12. CDR3 residues: CASSSLTAGTVYGYTF. As DNA, the CDR3 is TGTGCCAGCAGCTCCCTGACCGCCGGGACAGTCTATGGCTACACCTTC.

The sample holds a few counts of this clonotype. This chain links TRBV4-1 with TRBJ2-1, with D perhaps given as TRBD1 or TRBD2 (5 bases each). This CDR3 has 16 residues. V lost 0 bases and J lost 6, with 15 bases in between. Germline V gene sequence: CDR1 MGHRA, CDR2 YSYEKL. CDR3 in amino acids: CASSQDPRDGLNEQFF. The DNA for the CDR3 is TGCGCCAGCAGCCAAGACCCCCGGGACGGACTCAATGAGCAGTTCTTC.

V and J are TRBV4-3 and TRBJ1-1, with D uncertain. Trimming removed 1 base from V and 4 bases from J, with 10 bases in between. This CDR3 comprises 14 residues. From germline, CDR1 is LGHNA and CDR2 YSLEER. CDR3 DNA: TGCGCCAGCAGCCAAGTCCACCGGGGCACTGAAGCTTTCTTT. Encoded protein: CASSQVHRGTEAFF.

This sequence joins TRBV7-7 and TRBJ2-5; 8 positions match TRBD1. Germline V gives CDR1 SSHAT, CDR2 FNYEAQ (reference sequence). The CDR3 runs 15 residues. The J segment lost 5 bases and the V segment lost 4 bases, leaving 9 bases of the junction unmatched. CDR3 nucleotide sequence: TGTGCCAGCAGCTCCCGGACAGGGCTGCAGGAGACCCAGTACTTC. Translating gives CASSSRTGLQETQYF.

This clonotype was observed a handful of times. The V gene is TRBV27, the J gene TRBJ1-2, with a weak D call TRBD1 (6 bases). V lost 6 bases and J 2 bases, leaving 16 bases between the germline ends. The CDR3 length is 15 residues. Germline assignment: CDR1 MNHEY and CDR2 SMNVEV (reference sequence). CDR3 amino acids: CASRTRQEGNYGYTF. CDR3 DNA: TGTGCCAGCAGAACAAGACAGGAAGGAAACTATGGCTACACCTTC.

The chain couples TRBV7-3 to TRBJ1-1; possibly TRBD1 for D (6 bases). This CDR3 has 15 amino acids. V was pared by 3 bases and J by 0 bases, with 11 bases between. Germline V lookup: CDR1 SGHTA, CDR2 FQGTGA. CDR3 protein: CASSLSGVMNTEAFF. CDR3 in DNA: TGTGCCAGCAGCTTGTCAGGGGTTATGAACACTGAAGCTTTCTTT.

This clonotype appeared a few times. CDR3 nucleotides: TGTGCCAGCACCCCCGACGAGGATACGCAGTATTTT. Translation: CASTPDEDTQYF. The chain uses TRBV7-9 and TRBJ2-3; D ambiguous. The CDR3 totals 12 residues. V was trimmed by 7 bases and J by 6 bases, leaving 11 bases between them. CDR1 and CDR2 from the germline V gene are SEHNR and FQNEAQ (reference sequence).

V and J are TRBV6-5 and TRBJ2-3, with D unresolved. Trimming pared 0 bases from V and 2 bases from J, leaving 9 bases between. The CDR3 length is 15 residues. Germline CDR1 and CDR2: MNHEY and SVGAGI. The CDR3 region is CASSYSGSYTDTQYF. The CDR3 DNA is TGTGCCAGCAGTTACTCGGGCTCCTACACAGATACGCAGTATTTT.

Ten or more counts support this clonotype. The genes are TRBV7-9 and TRBJ1-5; a possible D gene is TRBD1 (5 bases). Germline V gene sequence: CDR1 SEHNR, CDR2 FQNEAQ (reference sequence). This CDR3 spans 12 amino acids. Deletions cut 7 bases from V and 3 bases from J, with 7 bases between. DNA for the CDR3: TGTGCCAGCACACAGGACAATCAGCCCCAGCATTTT. As protein: CASTQDNQPQHF.

The rearrangement links TRBV20-1 to TRBJ1-1; D possibly corresponds to TRBD1 (6 bases). The CDR3 runs to 16 residues. V was cut by 0 bases and J by 4 bases, with 18 bases left in between. Germline V gene data show CDR1 as DFQATT and CDR2 as SNEGSKA (reference sequence). CDR3 region: CSARDPRDTRGTEAFF. The CDR3, as DNA: TGCAGTGCTAGAGATCCTCGGGACACTAGAGGCACTGAAGCTTTCTTT.

The V call is TRBV7-9, the J call TRBJ2-3, with 9 bases fitting TRBD1. Germline CDR1 SEHNR, CDR2 FQNEAQ (reference sequence). Trimming removed 5 bases from V and 3 bases from J; junction bases left unmatched: 6. CDR3 length equals 15 residues. CDR3 nucleotides: TGTGCCAGCAGCGCCCGGGACAGGGATACAGATACGCAGTATTTT. Translation: CASSARDRDTDTQYF.

This clonotype was observed once. This sequence joins TRBV9 and TRBJ1-1; D is ambiguous. V gave up 0 bases and J gave up 0 bases, with 9 bases separating them. CDR1 and CDR2 (germline): SGDLS, YYNGEE. CDR3 length: 15 amino acids. The CDR3 sequence: CASSVEGNLNTEAFF. In nucleotides, the CDR3 is TGTGCCAGCAGCGTAGAGGGCAACCTGAACACTGAAGCTTTCTTT.

CDR3 bases: TGCAGTGCGCGGGACCCAGAGAGCTATGGCTACACCTTC. This codes for CSARDPESYGYTF. This rearrangement joins TRBV20-1 to TRBJ1-2; D is perhaps TRBD1 (5 bases). The V gene lost 6 bases and the J gene lost 4 bases, with 15 bases spanning the gap. The CDR3 covers 13 residues. Germline CDR1 and CDR2: DFQATT and SNEGSKA (reference sequence).

At least ten counts were recorded for this clonotype. This chain joins TRBV29-1 and TRBJ2-7; D might be TRBD1 (6 bases). The CDR3 extends over 14 amino acids. Germline CDR1 SQVTM, CDR2 ANQGSEA. The V end was cut by 7 bases, the J end by 4 bases, with 20 bases between. The CDR3 DNA is TGCAGCGCCAAGGGGGTTGCCAATACGTACGAGCAGTACTTC. Translating gives CSAKGVANTYEQYF.

This chain connects TRBV23-1 to TRBJ2-1; TRBD2 is a possible D gene (6 bases). TRBV23-1 is annotated as an ORF whose role is uncertain. Between the trimmed V and J ends, which lost 4 bases and 2 bases, there was a span of 15 bases. The CDR3 is 16 residues long. The CDR3 nucleotides read TGCGCCAGCAGTCTTAAGGCGGGGAAGCCCTACAATGAGCAGTTCTTC. This gives the protein CASSLKAGKPYNEQFF.

The chain employs TRBV2 and TRBJ1-5; D gene unclear. V lost 6 bases to trimming and J lost 2 bases, with 11 bases between them. The CDR3 consists of 14 residues. Per germline, CDR1 SNHLY and CDR2 FYNNEI. This CDR3 is CASSRMEGNQPQHF. CDR3 nucleotides: TGTGCCAGCAGCCGGATGGAGGGCAATCAGCCCCAGCATTTT.

V and J are TRBV6-1 and TRBJ2-3, with unresolved D. CDR1 is MNHNS, CDR2 SASEGT, per germline. The CDR3 spans 13 residues. The V and J ends lost 7 bases and 0 bases respectively, with 8 bases between them. The CDR3 protein is CASMDGSTDTQYF. CDR3 DNA: TGTGCCAGCATGGACGGGAGCACAGATACGCAGTATTTT.

The CDR3 nucleotides read TGTGCCAGCAGCAAGACTAGCGGGATCGGCAATGAGCAGTTCTTC. It is translated as CASSKTSGIGNEQFF. The rearrangement links TRBV7-3 to TRBJ2-1, with 11 bases lining up with TRBD2. Per the germline V gene, CDR1 is SGHTA and CDR2 is FQGTGA. This CDR3 comprises 15 residues. The trim removed 5 bases at V and 6 bases at J, leaving 6 bases unmatched.

The chain is built from TRBV7-6 and TRBJ1-1; TRBD1 matches at 7 bases. The CDR3 consists of 16 residues. V shed 5 bases and J 4 bases; nucleotides not matched to a gene: 13. The germline V gene has CDR1 SGHVS and CDR2 FNYEAQ. CDR3 coding DNA: TGTGCCAGCAGCCCCGGTCGCGGACAGGTCAGCACTGAAGCTTTCTTT. Protein: CASSPGRGQVSTEAFF.